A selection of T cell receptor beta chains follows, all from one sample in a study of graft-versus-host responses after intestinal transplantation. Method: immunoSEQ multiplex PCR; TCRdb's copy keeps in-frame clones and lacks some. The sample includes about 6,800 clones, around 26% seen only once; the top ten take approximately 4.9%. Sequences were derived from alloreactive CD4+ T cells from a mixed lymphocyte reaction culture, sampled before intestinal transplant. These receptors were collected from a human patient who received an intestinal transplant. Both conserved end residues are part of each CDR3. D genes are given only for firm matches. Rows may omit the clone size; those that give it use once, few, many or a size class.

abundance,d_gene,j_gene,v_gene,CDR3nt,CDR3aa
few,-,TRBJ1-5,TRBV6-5,TGTGCCATCACGGGAGGGACCAATCAGCCCCAGCATTTT,CAITGGTNQPQHF
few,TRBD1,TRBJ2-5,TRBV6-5,TGTGCCAGCAGCAGGGGGAAGGAGACCCAGTACTTC,CASSRGKETQYF
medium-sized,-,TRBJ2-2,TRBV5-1,TGCGCCAGCAGCTTGGAAGCAGGGGTTAGGACCGGGGAGCTGTTTTTT,CASSLEAGVRTGELFF
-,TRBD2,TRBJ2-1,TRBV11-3,TGTGCCAGCAGCTTAGATGCTACGGGGACTAGCGGGAGTGGTGCGCAGTTCTTC,CASSLDATGTSGSGAQFF
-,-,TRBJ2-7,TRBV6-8,TGTGCCAGCAGCGGGGGATCCTACGAGCAGTACTTC,CASSGGSYEQYF
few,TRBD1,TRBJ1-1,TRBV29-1,TGCAGCGTTAAGGGGGCGCTTACTGAAGCTTTCTTT,CSVKGALTEAFF
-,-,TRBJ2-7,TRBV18,TGTGCCAGCTCACTTCTTACGGAGCAGTACTTC,CASSLLTEQYF
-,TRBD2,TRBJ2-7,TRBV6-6,TGTGCCAGCAGCCGCCTAGCGGGGACCTACGAGCAGTACTTC,CASSRLAGTYEQYF
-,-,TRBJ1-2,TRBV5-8,TGTGCCAGCAACCAATTCGGAGGGGGGCCATCGGGCTACACCTTC,CASNQFGGGPSGYTF
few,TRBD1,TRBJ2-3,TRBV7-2,TGTGCCAGCAGCTTAGGGACAGGATCCACAGATACGCAGTATTTT,CASSLGTGSTDTQYF
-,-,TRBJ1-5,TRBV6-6,TGTGCCAGCAGTTACAGGGATCAGCCCCAGCATTTT,CASSYRDQPQHF
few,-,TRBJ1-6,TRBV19,TGTGCCAGTAGTATCTTCCCCGAACAGGTGAGAAATTCACCCCTCCACTTT,CASSIFPEQVRNSPLHF
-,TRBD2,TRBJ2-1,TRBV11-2,TGTGCCAGCAGCTCCCAGACTAGCGGGAATGAGCAGTTCTTC,CASSSQTSGNEQFF
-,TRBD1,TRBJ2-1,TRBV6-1,TGTGCCAGCAGCCGGGACAGGGGACCCCAGAATGAGCAGTTCTTC,CASSRDRGPQNEQFF
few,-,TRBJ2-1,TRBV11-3,TGTGCCAGCAGCCCGTACTTGGCGAACCCTGACTACAATGAGCAGTTCTTC,CASSPYLANPDYNEQFF
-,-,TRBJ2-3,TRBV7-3,TGTGCCAGCAGCATGACACAGCTCTCAGATACGCAGTATTTT,CASSMTQLSDTQYF
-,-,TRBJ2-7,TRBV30,TGTGCCTGGAGGGTGATCAGACTCAACTACGAGCAGTACTTC,CAWRVIRLNYEQYF
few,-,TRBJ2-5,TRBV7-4,TGTGCCAGCAGCTTTGGTCACGACGGGGAGACCCAGTACTTC,CASSFGHDGETQYF
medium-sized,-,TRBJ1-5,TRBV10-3,TGTGCCATCAGTGAGTACAGTAATCAGCCCCAGCATTTT,CAISEYSNQPQHF
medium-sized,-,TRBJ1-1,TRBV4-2,TGTGCCAGCAGCCAAGGGCAGGGTATCGCTGAAGCTTTCTTT,CASSQGQGIAEAFF
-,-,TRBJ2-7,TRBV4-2,TGTGCCAGCAGCCTATTAGAGACGTCCAGCTACGAGCAGTACTTC,CASSLLETSSYEQYF
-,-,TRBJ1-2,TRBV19,TGTGCCAGAGTAGAAGGGAGAGAACACCGTCCTAACTATGGCTACACCTTC,CARVEGREHRPNYGYTF
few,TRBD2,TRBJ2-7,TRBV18,TGTGCCAGCTCGGTTATGACGGGGGGGCCCTACGAGCAGTACTTC,CASSVMTGGPYEQYF
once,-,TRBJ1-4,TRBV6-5,TGTGCCAGCAGTTACCTGGCTAATGAAAAACTGTTTTTT,CASSYLANEKLFF
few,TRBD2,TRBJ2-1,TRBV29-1,TGCAGCGTTGTGCCCTTAGGGAGCGGGAGTGTATGGGAGCAGTTCTTC,CSVVPLGSGSVWEQFF
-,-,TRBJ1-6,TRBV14,TGTGCCAGCAGCCCGCCAGGCTCCTATAATTCACCCCTCCACTTT,CASSPPGSYNSPLHF
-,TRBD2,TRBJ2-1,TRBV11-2,TGTGCCAGCAGCTCAAACCCTAGCGGGAGTCTCTACAATGAGCAGTTCTTC,CASSSNPSGSLYNEQFF
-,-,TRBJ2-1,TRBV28,TGTGCCAGCAGTTCAGTTCAACCTTACAATGAGCAGTTCTTC,CASSSVQPYNEQFF
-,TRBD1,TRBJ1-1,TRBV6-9,TGTGCCAGCAGTTATGTTTGGGCAGGGGGGAACACTGAAGCTTTCTTT,CASSYVWAGGNTEAFF
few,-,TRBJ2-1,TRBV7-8,TGTGCCAGCAGCTCCCTGGGGTCCGATGAGCAGTTCTTC,CASSSLGSDEQFF
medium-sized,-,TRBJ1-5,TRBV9,TGTGCCAGCAGTGTAGGGGCGAGTAGGAATCAGCCCCAGCATTTT,CASSVGASRNQPQHF
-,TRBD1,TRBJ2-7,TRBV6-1,TGTGCCAGCAGTAGAGCAGGGGGCTTCTACGAGCAGTACTTC,CASSRAGGFYEQYF
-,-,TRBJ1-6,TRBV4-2,TGTGCCAGCAGCCAAGTCCGGGGGAAGTCACCCCTCCACTTT,CASSQVRGKSPLHF
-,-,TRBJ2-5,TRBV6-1,TGTGCCAGCAGTGAACGTGGTGGTTCAGCAGTCCTAGAGACCCAGTACTTC,CASSERGGSAVLETQYF
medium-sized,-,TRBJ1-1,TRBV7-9,TGTGCCAGCAGCTTTGGACAGCCTTGGCACACTGAAGCTTTCTTT,CASSFGQPWHTEAFF
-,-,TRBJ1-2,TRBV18,TGTGCCAGCTCACCACCGGAGAGTCGGGTCTATGGCTACACCTTC,CASSPPESRVYGYTF
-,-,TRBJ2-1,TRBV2,TGTGCCAGCAGGCGGGGCTCCTACAATGAGCAGTTCTTC,CASRRGSYNEQFF
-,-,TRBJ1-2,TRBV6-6,TGTGCCAGCAGGGACGCCTATGGCTACACCTTC,CASRDAYGYTF
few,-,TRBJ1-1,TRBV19,TGTGCCAGTAGTATGGTCAGGGCCGGAGCTTTCTTT,CASSMVRAGAFF
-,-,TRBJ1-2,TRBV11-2,TGTGCCAGCAGCCGATGGTTAACAAGCAGAAAGATCTATGGCTACACCTTC,CASSRWLTSRKIYGYTF
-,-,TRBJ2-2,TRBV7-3,TGTGCCAGCACCCCCGGTGGAGCAAACACCGGGGAGCTGTTTTTT,CASTPGGANTGELFF
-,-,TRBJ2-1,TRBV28,TGTGCCAGTAACGTCGAACTAGTCTACAATGAGCAGTTCTTC,CASNVELVYNEQFF
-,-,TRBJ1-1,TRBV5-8,TGTGCCAGCAGCTTGGCCGGGGTCCCGCACGCTTTCTTT,CASSLAGVPHAFF
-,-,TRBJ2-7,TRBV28,TGTGCCAGCAGTTTTATCTTCTACGAGCAGTACTTC,CASSFIFYEQYF
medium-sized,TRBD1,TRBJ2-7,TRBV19,TGTGCCAGTAGTATAGCCGGGACAGGGACCTACGAGCAGTACTTC,CASSIAGTGTYEQYF
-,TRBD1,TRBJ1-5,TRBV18,TGTGCCAGCTCACCACGAACAGGGGGCGCTGGCAATCAGCCCCAGCATTTT,CASSPRTGGAGNQPQHF
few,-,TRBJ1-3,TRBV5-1,TGCGCCAGCAGTTTTGGACCGCCCGTCTCTGGAAACACCATATATTTT,CASSFGPPVSGNTIYF
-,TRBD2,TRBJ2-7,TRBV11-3,TGTGCCAGCCGGTGGGGGGGCGAGCAGTACTTC,CASRWGGEQYF
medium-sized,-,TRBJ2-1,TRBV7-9,TGTGCCATCCGTGCCGTGGCCTACAATGAGCAGTTCTTC,CAIRAVAYNEQFF
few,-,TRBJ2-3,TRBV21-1,TGTGCCAGCACCGGAGAGAAGCGGGAGGGCCGGAACACAGATACGCAGTATTTT,CASTGEKREGRNTDTQYF
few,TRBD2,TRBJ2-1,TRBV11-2,TGTGCCAGCAGCTTAGATTTGGCGGGAGGGAATGAGCAGTTCTTC,CASSLDLAGGNEQFF